Shown below are 21 T cell receptor beta chains from a single sample sequenced in a study of T cells after yellow fever vaccination. TCRdb used MiXCR to reprocess the 5' RACE reads, holding one entry per CDR3 protein. Of about 340,000 distinct CDR3 sequences in the sample, under 5% were seen once. The starting material was PBMCs, obtained 5 days after the yellow fever booster vaccination. The receptors come from a man aged 18 to 30 who received the YFV17D yellow fever vaccine.

This clonotype was seen many times. This chain uses TRBV5-1 with TRBJ1-2, with D maybe TRBD1 (5 bases). The CDR3 has 13 residues. Trimming removed 2 bases at V and 8 bases at J, with 13 bases between. Per the germline V gene, CDR1 is SGHRS and CDR2 is YFSETQ. For the CDR3, the DNA is TGCGCCAGCAGCTTTGAATGGGGCGACGGCTACACCTTC. It codes for CASSFEWGDGYTF.

The chain employs TRBV20-1 and TRBJ2-3; D not resolved. CDR1 and CDR2 (germline): DFQATT, SNEGSKA (reference sequence). The CDR3 runs to 12 residues. The CDR3 sequence: CSAVGGTDTQYF. The CDR3 coding sequence is TGCAGCGCAGTTGGGGGCACAGATACGCAGTATTTT.

The chain is built from TRBV6-5 and TRBJ1-4; a weak D match, TRBD1 (6 bases). CDR1 MNHEY and CDR2 SVGAGI come from the germline V gene. V was trimmed by 2 bases and J by 8 bases, leaving 12 bases between them. The CDR3 runs 14 residues. The CDR3 reads CASSYVQGHEKLFF. CDR3 nucleotides: TGTGCCAGCAGTTACGTCCAGGGGCACGAAAAACTGTTTTTT.

Only a few counts were recorded for this clonotype. The J gene is TRBJ2-1, the V gene TRBV9; weak D call: TRBD2 (6 bases). V dropped 2 bases and J dropped 1 base, with 10 bases sitting between them. The length of the CDR3 is 15 residues. Germline V gene data show CDR1 as SGDLS and CDR2 as YYNGEE. This CDR3 is CASSVGTASYNEQFF. CDR3 in DNA: TGTGCCAGCAGCGTCGGGACTGCATCCTACAATGAGCAGTTCTTC.

This clonotype has just a few counts. The chain has TRBV18 and TRBJ2-3, with TRBD2 matching 11 bases. This CDR3 comprises 14 residues. V was clipped by 6 bases and J by 5 bases; unmatched bases: 4. Germline values: CDR1 KGHSH, CDR2 LQKENI. DNA for the CDR3: TGTGCCAGCTCCCCTAGCGGGGGGAGAGATACGCAGTATTTT. Protein sequence: CASSPSGGRDTQYF.

At least ten counts were recorded for this clonotype. This chain joins TRBV20-1 and TRBJ1-1; D perhaps matches TRBD1 (5 bases). In germline, CDR1 is DFQATT, CDR2 SNEGSKA (reference sequence). This CDR3 comprises 14 residues. The ends were cut back, 6 bases at V and 5 bases at J, with 19 bases in the middle. CDR3 residues: CSAPNVGGTTEAFF. CDR3 nucleotides: TGCAGTGCCCCTAACGTGGGGGGGACGACTGAAGCTTTCTTT.

This clonotype has at least ten counts. The gene calls are TRBV20-1 and TRBJ1-1, with D possibly being TRBD1 (6 bases). V lost 6 bases, J lost 5 bases, and 16 bases lay in between. This CDR3 spans 13 amino acids. The germline V gene encodes CDR1 DFQATT and CDR2 SNEGSKA (reference sequence). This CDR3 is CSAPDRRMTEAFF. For the CDR3, the DNA is TGCAGTGCCCCCGACAGGAGGATGACTGAAGCTTTCTTT.

The chain has TRBV7-6 and TRBJ1-4; D is uncertain. Germline V gene data show CDR1 as SGHVS and CDR2 as FNYEAQ. The V gene lost 5 bases and the J gene lost 7 bases, with 11 bases spanning the gap. The CDR3 length is 13 residues. The CDR3 bases are TGTGCCAGCAGCCCTCTCATTGGTGAAAAACTGTTTTTT. It is translated as CASSPLIGEKLFF. Full variable domain (rest looked up from reference TRBV7-6 and TRBJ1-4): GAGVSQSPRYKVTKRGQDVALRCDPISGHVSLYWYRQALGQGPEFLTYFNYEAQQDKSGLPNDRFSAERPEGSISTLTIQRTEQRDSAMYRCASSPLIGEKLFFGSGTQLSVL.

This clonotype turned up a few times. This rearrangement joins TRBV19 to TRBJ1-4; no clear D gene. V was trimmed by 4 bases and J by 6 bases, leaving 12 bases between them. The germline gives CDR1 LNHDA, CDR2 SQIVND (reference sequence). The CDR3 has 14 residues. CDR3 in amino acids: CASSTAVTDEKLFF. The CDR3 DNA reads as TGTGCCAGTAGTACCGCGGTGACGGATGAAAAACTGTTTTTT.

The sample holds a few counts of this clonotype. This chain links TRBV20-1 with TRBJ2-3; TRBD2 is a possible D gene (6 bases). CDR3 length: 14 amino acids. Trimming took off 0 bases at V and 1 base at J, with 8 bases between the two ends. In germline, CDR1 is DFQATT, CDR2 SNEGSKA (reference sequence). DNA of the CDR3: TGCAGTGCTAGAGATACGGGGGGCACAGATACGCAGTATTTT. Translating it yields CSARDTGGTDTQYF.

The J gene is TRBJ1-6, the V gene TRBV15, with 8 positions matching TRBD1. From germline, CDR1 is LNHNV and CDR2 YYDKDF (reference sequence). The junction had 8 bases not matched to a gene; V was cut back by 5 bases and J by 8 bases. The CDR3 is made up of 15 amino acids. CDR3 nucleotide sequence: TGTGCCACCAGCTTCCGACCGGGACAGGATTCACCCCTCCACTTT. Amino acids: CATSFRPGQDSPLHF.

This clonotype was seen many times. The chain is built from TRBV7-2 and TRBJ2-2; tentative D call: TRBD1 (5 bases). The V and J ends lost 2 bases and 7 bases respectively, with 14 bases between them. Germline V gene sequence: CDR1 SGHTA, CDR2 FQGNSA. CDR3 length equals 15 residues. The CDR3 here is CASSLIIRRVGELFF. DNA for the CDR3: TGTGCCAGCAGCTTAATCATTCGCAGGGTCGGGGAGCTGTTTTTT. Full variable domain (outside the CDR3, taken from reference TRBV7-2 and TRBJ2-2): GAGVSQSPSNKVTEKGKDVELRCDPISGHTALYWYRQSLGQGLEFLIYFQGNSAPDKSGLPSDRFSAERTGGSVSTLTIQRTQQEDSAVYLCASSLIIRRVGELFFGEGSRLTVL.

This clonotype has just a few counts. This chain links TRBV20-1 with TRBJ2-3, with 8 bases fitting TRBD1. CDR3 length: 16 amino acids. Trimming at V came to 0 bases and at J to 2 bases, leaving 7 bases not matched to a gene. Per the germline V gene, CDR1 is DFQATT and CDR2 is SNEGSKA (reference sequence). This CDR3 reads CSARDTGQGITDTQYF. The CDR3 coding sequence is TGCAGTGCTAGAGATACAGGACAGGGAATCACAGATACGCAGTATTTT.

A few counts support this clonotype. The J gene is TRBJ2-5, the V gene TRBV7-9; no clear D gene. This CDR3 is 15 amino acids long. Between the trimmed V and J ends, which lost 1 base and 2 bases, there was a span of 11 bases. Germline V gene sequence: CDR1 SEHNR, CDR2 FQNEAQ (reference sequence). CDR3 sequence (DNA): TGTGCCAGCAGCTTAGAGGCGCACGGGCAAGAGACCCAGTACTTC. Encoded protein: CASSLEAHGQETQYF.

V gene TRBV27 combines with J gene TRBJ2-3, with TRBD1 matching over 10 bases. The junction had 3 bases not matched to a gene; V was cut back by 3 bases and J by 0 bases. The CDR3 length is 16 residues. Per germline, CDR1 MNHEY and CDR2 SMNVEV (reference sequence). The CDR3 loop reads CASSFWDRGSTDTQYF. The CDR3 DNA follows: TGTGCCAGCAGTTTCTGGGACAGGGGAAGCACAGATACGCAGTATTTT.

This clonotype came up a few times. The rearrangement links TRBV11-2 to TRBJ1-2; tentatively, D is TRBD1 (6 bases). This CDR3 contains 17 residues. Trimming pared 5 bases from V and 3 bases from J, leaving 22 bases between. Germline V gene data show CDR1 as SGHAT and CDR2 as FQNNGV. CDR3 DNA: TGTGCCAGCAGCCGGAACCGGGAACGCAGGGGTTACTATGGCTACACCTTC. This translates into CASSRNRERRGYYGYTF. The whole variable domain, remainder taken from reference TRBV11-2 and TRBJ1-2, is EAGVAQSPRYKIIEKRQSVAFWCNPISGHATLYWYQQILGQGPKLLIQFQNNGVVDDSQLPKDRFSAERLKGVDSTLKIQPAKLEDSAVYLCASSRNRERRGYYGYTFGSGTRLTVV.

This clonotype was observed many times. The rearrangement uses TRBV7-6 and TRBJ2-5; 7 bases are shared with TRBD2. This CDR3 region has 14 residues. CDR1 is SGHVS and CDR2 is FNYEAQ in the germline V gene. Trimming took 1 base from V and 3 from J; bases not matched to a gene: 2. The CDR3 loop is CASSLDAGEETQYF. CDR3 nucleotide sequence: TGTGCCAGCAGCTTAGATGCGGGGGAAGAGACCCAGTACTTC.

This clonotype was detected a few times. The rearrangement links TRBV7-2 to TRBJ1-4; TRBD1 is a possible D gene (6 bases). V dropped 4 bases and J dropped 11 bases, with 20 bases sitting between them. The length of the CDR3 is 15 residues. Germline V CDR1 and CDR2: SGHTA, FQGNSA. CDR3 sequence: CASSSQLGGRWKLFF. The CDR3 nucleotides are TGTGCCAGCAGCTCGCAGCTAGGGGGGCGGTGGAAACTGTTTTTT.

The chain joins TRBV25-1 to TRBJ2-7, with D unclear. Deletions cut 10 bases from V and 3 bases from J, with 10 bases between. This CDR3 spans 11 amino acids. From germline, CDR1 is MGHDK and CDR2 SYGVNS. CDR3 loop: CATLGFYEQYF. The CDR3 nucleotides are TGTGCCACACTGGGCTTCTACGAGCAGTACTTC.

This clonotype was seen repeatedly, ten times or more. The chain uses TRBV28 and TRBJ2-2; D gene unclear. V gave up 5 bases and J gave up 6 bases, with 25 bases separating them. CDR1 MDHEN and CDR2 SYDVKM come from the germline V gene. The CDR3 totals 18 residues. CDR3: CASSPGALTLWTAGELFF. The CDR3 bases are TGTGCCAGCAGTCCCGGCGCGCTTACCCTCTGGACGGCCGGGGAGCTGTTTTTT.

The chain recombines TRBV5-1 with TRBJ2-5, with no clear D. The V end was cut by 0 bases, the J end by 3 bases, with 9 bases between. There are 14 residues in the CDR3. CDR1 and CDR2 from the germline V gene are SGHRS and YFSETQ. The CDR3 loop reads CASSLGAQKETQYF. The DNA for the CDR3 is TGCGCCAGCAGCTTGGGGGCACAGAAAGAGACCCAGTACTTC.